These T cell receptor beta chains were read from a single sample in a study of CD8 T cells in Susac syndrome. TCRdb redid the calling of the immunoSEQ multiplex PCR reads with MiXCR, one entry per CDR3 protein. The table lists some 130,000 distinct CDR3 sequences, more than 85% of them singletons. Sequenced sample: CD8+ T cells from PBMCs. These receptor sequences come from a human donor with Susac syndrome. Both conserved end residues are part of each CDR3. A D gene is named only where the DNA matches it firmly. Clone size is not always given. Where it is, it says once, few, many or a class for expanded clones.

TRBJ2-1,TRBD2,TRBV7-9,-,CASSLLGGRNDEQFF,TGTGCCAGCAGCCTCCTGGGCGGGAGGAACGATGAGCAGTTCTTC
TRBJ1-1,-,TRBV3-1,-,CASSQGQAYEAFF,TGTGCCAGCAGCCAAGGGCAGGCATATGAAGCTTTCTTT
TRBJ2-1,TRBD2,TRBV9,-,CASSRTSGRNEQFF,TGTGCCAGCTCCCGGACTAGCGGGAGAAATGAGCAGTTCTTC
TRBJ1-2,-,TRBV27,-,CASSISISNYGYTF,TGTGCCAGCAGTATCAGTATCTCAAACTATGGCTACACCTTC
TRBJ2-3,TRBD2,TRBV7-9,-,CASSAGLADTTDTQYF,TGTGCCAGCAGCGCCGGACTAGCGGACACCACAGATACGCAGTATTTT
TRBJ2-4,-,TRBV27,-,CASSFSRYENLQYF,TGTGCCAGCAGTTTTTCTAGGTACGAAAACCTTCAGTACTTC
TRBJ2-7,-,TRBV14,-,CASSHRGFHEQYF,TGTGCCAGCAGCCATCGGGGGTTCCACGAGCAGTACTTC
TRBJ2-7,-,TRBV27,-,CASSGTQDYEQYF,TGTGCCAGCAGCGGGACTCAGGACTACGAGCAGTACTTC
TRBJ1-2,TRBD1,TRBV5-6,-,CASRSQGAGPGGYTF,TGTGCCAGCAGATCGCAGGGGGCAGGTCCCGGTGGCTACACCTTC
TRBJ2-7,TRBD2,TRBV7-3,-,CASSLTHPGGSSDEQYF,TGTGCCAGCAGCTTAACCCATCCGGGAGGGTCCTCGGACGAGCAGTACTTC
TRBJ1-2,-,TRBV7-9,-,CASTTGQGGYTF,TGTGCCAGCACCACCGGTCAGGGCGGCTACACCTTC
TRBJ1-2,-,TRBV29-1,-,CSVDQGPHYGYTF,TGCAGCGTTGACCAGGGACCGCACTATGGCTACACCTTC
TRBJ2-5,TRBD2,TRBV12-3/TRBV12-4,once,CASSRPTSGRADETQYF,TGTGCCAGCAGTCGTCCGACTAGCGGGAGGGCCGATGAGACCCAGTACTTC
TRBJ2-7,-,TRBV7-9,-,CASSSSQGRLGYEQYF,TGTGCCAGCAGCTCCTCACAGGGGAGGCTCGGGTACGAGCAGTACTTC
TRBJ2-1,-,TRBV29-1,-,CSSLGGSSYNEQFF,TGCAGCAGTTTAGGGGGTAGTTCCTACAATGAGCAGTTCTTC
TRBJ1-5,-,TRBV7-9,-,CASSLAPAAPDQPQHF,TGTGCCAGCAGCTTAGCCCCGGCAGCACCTGATCAGCCCCAGCATTTT